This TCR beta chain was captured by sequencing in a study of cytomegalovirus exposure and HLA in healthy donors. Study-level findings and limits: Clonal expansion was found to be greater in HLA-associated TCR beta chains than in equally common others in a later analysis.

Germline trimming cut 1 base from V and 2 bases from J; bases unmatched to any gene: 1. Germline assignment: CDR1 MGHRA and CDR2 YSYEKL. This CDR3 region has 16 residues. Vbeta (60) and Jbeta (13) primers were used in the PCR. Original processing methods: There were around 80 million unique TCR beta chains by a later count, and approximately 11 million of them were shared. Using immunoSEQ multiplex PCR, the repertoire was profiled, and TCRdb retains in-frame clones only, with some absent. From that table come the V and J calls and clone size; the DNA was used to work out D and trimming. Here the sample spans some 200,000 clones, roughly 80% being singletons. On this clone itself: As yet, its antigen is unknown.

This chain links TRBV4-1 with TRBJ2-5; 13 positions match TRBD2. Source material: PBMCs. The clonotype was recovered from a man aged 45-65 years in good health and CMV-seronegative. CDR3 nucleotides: TGCGCCAGCAGCCAAGCGACTAGCGGGGGGCAAGAGACCCAGTACTTC. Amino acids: CASSQATSGGQETQYF.